The rows below give T cell receptor beta chains drawn from one sample of a study of blood T cell repertoires in COVID-19. Only in-frame clones appear in the TCRdb table, and some are missing; sequencing was by immunoSEQ multiplex PCR. Of roughly 150,000 clones listed, around four fifths are singletons. Sequenced input: peripheral blood. The receptors here all came from a woman aged 65 to 85 who had recovered from COVID-19. CDR3s include the opening cysteine and the closing phenylalanine or tryptophan. Fields, in order: D gene, clone size, J gene, V gene, CDR3 length, CDR3 DNA, CDR3 protein. D genes are given only for firm matches. Clone size is shown for a subset of rows, as once, few, many or a class of expanded clone.

- few TRBJ2-6 TRBV5-4 15 TGTGCCAGCAGCTTCCGGGTCTCTGGGGCCAACGTCCTGACTTTC CASSFRVSGANVLTF
- - TRBJ1-2 TRBV29-1 12 TGCAGCGTTGTTCCAGGGAACTATGGCTACACCTTC CSVVPGNYGYTF
- - TRBJ1-2 TRBV7-6 13 TGTGCCAGCAGCCCCACAGGGAACTATGGCTACACCTTC CASSPTGNYGYTF
- - TRBJ1-2 TRBV9 13 TGTGCCAGCAGCGTAGCAGGGAACTATGGCTACACCTTC CASSVAGNYGYTF
- few TRBJ2-2 TRBV18 17 TGTGCCAGCTCACCACGGGGCAGGGCGAGAGACACCGGGGAGCTGTTTTTT CASSPRGRARDTGELFF
TRBD1 - TRBJ1-2 TRBV7-9 15 TGTGCCAGCAGCTCTCCGGTGACAGGGAACTATGGCTACACCTTC CASSSPVTGNYGYTF
- - TRBJ1-1 TRBV4-1 16 TGCGCCAGCAGCCAAGAACGGGTTGGTCTTAACACTGAAGCTTTCTTT CASSQERVGLNTEAFF
TRBD1 - TRBJ1-1 TRBV15 15 TGTGCCACCAGCAGGGGACAGGGGGCGAGTTCTGAAGCTTTCTTT CATSRGQGASSEAFF
TRBD2 - TRBJ2-1 TRBV6-5 14 TGTGCCAGCAGTCGTGCGGGAGGGTCGTATGAGCAGTTCTTC CASSRAGGSYEQFF
TRBD1 few TRBJ1-4 TRBV5-8 15 TGTGCCAGCAGCTTAGGGACAGGGGTGCCTGAAAAACTGTTTTTT CASSLGTGVPEKLFF
- - TRBJ2-1 TRBV6-2/TRBV6-3 12 TGTGCCAGCAGCCACAGGGTGGATGAGCAGTTCTTC CASSHRVDEQFF
- few TRBJ2-1 TRBV5-4 15 TGTGCCAGCAGCCCCCGGGATAGCGGTTACAATGAGCAGTTCTTC CASSPRDSGYNEQFF
- - TRBJ2-7 TRBV4-2 18 TGTGCCAGCAGCCAAGTGGTGACAGGATATACCAAATCCTACGAGCAGTACTTC CASSQVVTGYTKSYEQYF
- - TRBJ2-1 TRBV7-3 13 TGTGCCAGCAGCCAAGGCCCGACTAGTGTACCGTTCTTC CASSQGPTSVPFF
- - TRBJ2-7 TRBV6-5 15 TGTGCCAGCAACCACCGTTCTAGGGGCTCCTACGAGCAGTACTTC CASNHRSRGSYEQYF
TRBD1 once TRBJ1-1 TRBV28 15 TGTGCCAGCAGCCCACCGGGACAGGGAAACGCGGGGGCTTTCTTT CASSPPGQGNAGAFF
- - TRBJ2-2 TRBV19 13 TGTGCCAGTAGTATAGAGGGGCCCGGGGAGCTGTTTTTT CASSIEGPGELFF
TRBD2 - TRBJ2-2 TRBV14 18 TGTGCCAGCAGCCAAGATTGGTGGGGACTAGCAAGCACCGGGGAGCTGTTTTTT CASSQDWWGLASTGELFF
TRBD1 - TRBJ2-5 TRBV6-5 13 TGTGCCAGCAGCACAGGGGGCGAGGAGACCCAGTACTTC CASSTGGEETQYF
- - TRBJ1-2 TRBV7-6 14 TGTGCCAGCAGCTCCAACAGGGACAACTATGGCTACACCTTC CASSSNRDNYGYTF
- - TRBJ2-1 TRBV7-3 17 TGTGCCAGCAGCTTAAGTAGTCGACAGCCCGATCGCGATGAGCAGTTCTTC CASSLSSRQPDRDEQFF
TRBD2 - TRBJ2-3 TRBV3-1/TRBV3-2 18 TGTGCCAGCAGCCAAGTTGGGACTAGCGGGGCCTACACAGATACGCAGTATTTT CASSQVGTSGAYTDTQYF
TRBD2 - TRBJ2-7 TRBV4-2 16 TGTGCCAGCAGCCAAGGGGCTAGCGGCAGCTCCTACGAGCAGTACTTC CASSQGASGSSYEQYF
- - TRBJ2-2 TRBV27 18 TGTGCCAGCACCTTACAGGGAGGGGGATTCGTTTACACCGGGGAGCTGTTTTTT CASTLQGGGFVYTGELFF
- - TRBJ2-1 TRBV3-1/TRBV3-2 16 TGTGCCAGCAGCCAGGACCGGGACCCGCGGGGCGATGAGCAGTTCTTC CASSQDRDPRGDEQFF
TRBD2 once TRBJ2-1 TRBV11-1 15 TGTGCCAGCACTTCCTCGGGACTAGCCATGGATGAGCAGTTCTTC CASTSSGLAMDEQFF
- - TRBJ2-1 TRBV5-1 15 TGCGCCAGCAGCTTGGTGCCAGGCCTTGGGAATGAGCAGTTCTTC CASSLVPGLGNEQFF
TRBD1 - TRBJ1-1 TRBV19 16 TGTGCCAGTAGTATAGGGACGGGACAGGGGGGGACTGAAGCTTTCTTT CASSIGTGQGGTEAFF
TRBD1 once TRBJ2-5 TRBV5-4 15 TGTGCCAGCAGCTTGGGGGAAGGACAGGGGGAGACCCAGTACTTC CASSLGEGQGETQYF
TRBD1 - TRBJ1-2 TRBV19 15 TGTGCCAGTACCCTATCGACAGGGGGGGGCTATGGCTACACCTTC CASTLSTGGGYGYTF
TRBD1 - TRBJ1-1 TRBV7-2 16 TGTGCCAGCAGCTTTTACAGGGGGCGAGGGGACACTGAAGCTTTCTTT CASSFYRGRGDTEAFF
TRBD1 - TRBJ2-2 TRBV29-1 17 TGCAGCGTTGGGGGGACAGCTCTCGGGCTGGGCACCGGGGAGCTGTTTTTT CSVGGTALGLGTGELFF
TRBD2 - TRBJ2-7 TRBV4-3 15 TGCGCCAGCAGCCAAGGACTAGCGGGGACCTACGAGCAGTACTTC CASSQGLAGTYEQYF
TRBD1 - TRBJ1-6 TRBV5-1 14 TGCGCCAGCAGCCCCCGGGACAGGGATTCACCCCTCCACTTT CASSPRDRDSPLHF
- - TRBJ1-2 TRBV13 14 TGTGCCAGCAGCTTGGGAGGGCTGGACTATGGCTACACCTTC CASSLGGLDYGYTF
- - TRBJ1-2 TRBV9 15 TGTGCCAGCAGCGACGAGACAGCACCGCTATCTGGCTACACCTTC CASSDETAPLSGYTF
- - TRBJ1-3 TRBV6-5 15 TGTGCCAGCAGTTATTGGGGGGACTCTGGAAACACCATATATTTT CASSYWGDSGNTIYF
- many TRBJ1-2 TRBV19 15 TGTGCCAGTAGTATAGTCGCCCGCCAGGGGAAGGGCTACACCTTC CASSIVARQGKGYTF
TRBD1 - TRBJ2-2 TRBV5-4 15 TGTGCCAGCAGCGTCAGGGGGCTGAGGACCGGGGAGCTGTTTTTT CASSVRGLRTGELFF
- - TRBJ2-1 TRBV15 15 TGTGCCACCAGCTACAGGGGGGGGCTAGGGGATGAGCAGTTCTTC CATSYRGGLGDEQFF
TRBD2 - TRBJ2-1 TRBV18 16 TGTGCCAGCTCCCCCCAAGGAGCGGGAGCTGGAAATGAGCAGTTCTTC CASSPQGAGAGNEQFF
- - TRBJ2-7 TRBV27 14 TGTGCCAGCAGTTTAGGGGCGGGATCCTACGAGCAGTACTTC CASSLGAGSYEQYF
- - TRBJ2-7 TRBV30 13 TGTGCCTGGAGTTATGGGCTCCCCTACGAGCAGTACTTC CAWSYGLPYEQYF
- - TRBJ1-1 TRBV19 12 TGTGCCAGTAGTATAGAGCCGGGTGGAGCTTTCTTT CASSIEPGGAFF
TRBD1 - TRBJ2-2 TRBV6-5 14 TGTGCCAGCCAGGGGGATCTCCGTGGCGGGGAGCTGTTTTTT CASQGDLRGGELFF
TRBD2 - TRBJ2-7 TRBV4-2 15 TGTGCCAGCAGCCAAGAACTAGCGGGAGACTACGAGCAGTACTTC CASSQELAGDYEQYF
- - TRBJ1-4 TRBV19 15 TGTGCCAGTAGTCCTGGGACAACAACTAATGAAAAACTGTTTTTT CASSPGTTTNEKLFF
TRBD2 once TRBJ2-4 TRBV12-5 15 TGTGCTAGTGGCCGCGGGGGGGCCGCCAAAAACATTCAGTACTTC CASGRGGAAKNIQYF
- - TRBJ1-1 TRBV5-1 13 TGCGCCAGCAGCCACGTGGGGGGGACTGAAGCTTTCTTT CASSHVGGTEAFF
- - TRBJ1-4 TRBV6-5 11 TGTGCCGTCGGGCGGGCCGAAAAACTGTTTTTT CAVGRAEKLFF
TRBD1 - TRBJ2-5 TRBV9 14 TGTGCCAGCGGTGGACAGGGGGCAGGAGAGACCCAGTACTTC CASGGQGAGETQYF
TRBD1 - TRBJ1-1 TRBV11-1 13 TGTGCCAGCAGCTTAGCAGGGGGCGGTGTAGCTTTCTTT CASSLAGGGVAFF